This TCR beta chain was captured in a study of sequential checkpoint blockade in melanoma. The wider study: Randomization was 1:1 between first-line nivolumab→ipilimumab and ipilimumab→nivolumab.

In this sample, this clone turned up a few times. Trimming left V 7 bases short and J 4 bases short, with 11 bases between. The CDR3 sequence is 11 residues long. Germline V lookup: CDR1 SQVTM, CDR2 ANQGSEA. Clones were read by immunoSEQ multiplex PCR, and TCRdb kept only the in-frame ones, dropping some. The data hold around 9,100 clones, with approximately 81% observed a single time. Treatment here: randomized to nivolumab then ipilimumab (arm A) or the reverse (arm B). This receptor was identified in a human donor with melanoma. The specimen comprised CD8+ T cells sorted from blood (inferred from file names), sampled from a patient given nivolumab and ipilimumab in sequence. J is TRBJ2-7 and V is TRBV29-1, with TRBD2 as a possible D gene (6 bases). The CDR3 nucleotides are TGCAGCGCCATGGGACTTTACGAGCAGTACTTC. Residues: CSAMGLYEQYF.